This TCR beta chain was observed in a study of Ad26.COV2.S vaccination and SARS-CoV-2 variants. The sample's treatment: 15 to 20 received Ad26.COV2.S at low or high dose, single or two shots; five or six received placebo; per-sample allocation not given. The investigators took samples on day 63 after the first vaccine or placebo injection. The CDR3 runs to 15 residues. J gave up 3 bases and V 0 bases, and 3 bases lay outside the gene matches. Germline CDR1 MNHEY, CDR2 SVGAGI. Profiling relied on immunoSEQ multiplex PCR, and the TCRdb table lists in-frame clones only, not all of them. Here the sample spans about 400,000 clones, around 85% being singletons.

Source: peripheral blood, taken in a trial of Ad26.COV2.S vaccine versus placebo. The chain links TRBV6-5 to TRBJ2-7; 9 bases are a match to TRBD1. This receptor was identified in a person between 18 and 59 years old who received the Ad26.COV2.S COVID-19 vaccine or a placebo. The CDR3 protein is CASSYSGTGIYEQYF. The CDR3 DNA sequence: TGTGCCAGCAGTTACTCTGGGACAGGGATCTACGAGCAGTACTTC.